The clone carrying this TCR beta chain was observed a handful of times. The CDR3 sequence is 14 residues long. Trimming at V came to 3 bases and at J to 10 bases, leaving 6 bases not matched to a gene. The germline gives CDR1 MDHEN, CDR2 SYDVKM. From the 5' RACE reads, TCRdb called clonotypes with MiXCR, one entry per CDR3 protein. Among approximately 300,000 distinct CDR3 sequences listed, about 20% were seen once. The sample comes from a study of CD8 T cells in ankylosing spondylitis. Source material: blood, either unsorted or a sorted T cell fraction (not recorded which). J is TRBJ1-6 and V is TRBV28, with TRBD1 identical over 7 bases. This receptor was identified in a female donor with ankylosing spondylitis or in good health (not recorded which). CDR3 DNA sequence: TGTGCCAGCAGTTTCGACAGGGCCAACTCACCCCTCCACTTT. Translation gives CASSFDRANSPLHF. The whole variable domain, remainder taken from reference TRBV28 and TRBJ1-6, is DVKVTQSSRYLVKRTGEKVFLECVQDMDHENMFWYRQDPGLGLRLIYFSYDVKMKEKGDIPEGYSVSREKKERFSLILESASTNQTSMYLCASSFDRANSPLHFGNGTRLTVT.